The source of this T cell receptor (beta chain) is a study of neurological immune-mediated disorders. Study results and limitations: The absence of shared CDR3 amino acid sequences among expanded clones across subjects suggests private repertoires in all groups. The study phylogenetically grouped the repertoires of 18 of 34 multiple sclerosis patients into one related-CDR3 cluster, a possible signature.

This clonotype was seen ten or more times. What it recognizes is unknown. The team produced cDNA through 5'RACE using 10-nucleotide random UMIs. MiXCR, run by TCRdb on the 5' RACE reads, gives a single entry per CDR3 protein. The sample has approximately 26,000 distinct CDR3 sequences, around 3.4% seen once. Unsorted libraries used 2 million PBMCs kept at -80 degrees C. V lost 4 bases and J lost 4; bases outside the gene matches: 7. CDR3 length: 16 amino acids. Germline V lookup: CDR1 DFQATT, CDR2 SNEGSKA (reference sequence). Sequencing used PBMCs. The V gene is TRBV20-1, the J gene TRBJ2-1, with 13 bases fitting TRBD2. The sequence came from a woman aged 25 to 39 with multiple sclerosis. For the CDR3, the DNA is TGCAGTGCTAAGTCGGGGACTAGCGGGGTTTACAATGAGCAGTTCTTC. This sequence encodes CSAKSGTSGVYNEQFF.